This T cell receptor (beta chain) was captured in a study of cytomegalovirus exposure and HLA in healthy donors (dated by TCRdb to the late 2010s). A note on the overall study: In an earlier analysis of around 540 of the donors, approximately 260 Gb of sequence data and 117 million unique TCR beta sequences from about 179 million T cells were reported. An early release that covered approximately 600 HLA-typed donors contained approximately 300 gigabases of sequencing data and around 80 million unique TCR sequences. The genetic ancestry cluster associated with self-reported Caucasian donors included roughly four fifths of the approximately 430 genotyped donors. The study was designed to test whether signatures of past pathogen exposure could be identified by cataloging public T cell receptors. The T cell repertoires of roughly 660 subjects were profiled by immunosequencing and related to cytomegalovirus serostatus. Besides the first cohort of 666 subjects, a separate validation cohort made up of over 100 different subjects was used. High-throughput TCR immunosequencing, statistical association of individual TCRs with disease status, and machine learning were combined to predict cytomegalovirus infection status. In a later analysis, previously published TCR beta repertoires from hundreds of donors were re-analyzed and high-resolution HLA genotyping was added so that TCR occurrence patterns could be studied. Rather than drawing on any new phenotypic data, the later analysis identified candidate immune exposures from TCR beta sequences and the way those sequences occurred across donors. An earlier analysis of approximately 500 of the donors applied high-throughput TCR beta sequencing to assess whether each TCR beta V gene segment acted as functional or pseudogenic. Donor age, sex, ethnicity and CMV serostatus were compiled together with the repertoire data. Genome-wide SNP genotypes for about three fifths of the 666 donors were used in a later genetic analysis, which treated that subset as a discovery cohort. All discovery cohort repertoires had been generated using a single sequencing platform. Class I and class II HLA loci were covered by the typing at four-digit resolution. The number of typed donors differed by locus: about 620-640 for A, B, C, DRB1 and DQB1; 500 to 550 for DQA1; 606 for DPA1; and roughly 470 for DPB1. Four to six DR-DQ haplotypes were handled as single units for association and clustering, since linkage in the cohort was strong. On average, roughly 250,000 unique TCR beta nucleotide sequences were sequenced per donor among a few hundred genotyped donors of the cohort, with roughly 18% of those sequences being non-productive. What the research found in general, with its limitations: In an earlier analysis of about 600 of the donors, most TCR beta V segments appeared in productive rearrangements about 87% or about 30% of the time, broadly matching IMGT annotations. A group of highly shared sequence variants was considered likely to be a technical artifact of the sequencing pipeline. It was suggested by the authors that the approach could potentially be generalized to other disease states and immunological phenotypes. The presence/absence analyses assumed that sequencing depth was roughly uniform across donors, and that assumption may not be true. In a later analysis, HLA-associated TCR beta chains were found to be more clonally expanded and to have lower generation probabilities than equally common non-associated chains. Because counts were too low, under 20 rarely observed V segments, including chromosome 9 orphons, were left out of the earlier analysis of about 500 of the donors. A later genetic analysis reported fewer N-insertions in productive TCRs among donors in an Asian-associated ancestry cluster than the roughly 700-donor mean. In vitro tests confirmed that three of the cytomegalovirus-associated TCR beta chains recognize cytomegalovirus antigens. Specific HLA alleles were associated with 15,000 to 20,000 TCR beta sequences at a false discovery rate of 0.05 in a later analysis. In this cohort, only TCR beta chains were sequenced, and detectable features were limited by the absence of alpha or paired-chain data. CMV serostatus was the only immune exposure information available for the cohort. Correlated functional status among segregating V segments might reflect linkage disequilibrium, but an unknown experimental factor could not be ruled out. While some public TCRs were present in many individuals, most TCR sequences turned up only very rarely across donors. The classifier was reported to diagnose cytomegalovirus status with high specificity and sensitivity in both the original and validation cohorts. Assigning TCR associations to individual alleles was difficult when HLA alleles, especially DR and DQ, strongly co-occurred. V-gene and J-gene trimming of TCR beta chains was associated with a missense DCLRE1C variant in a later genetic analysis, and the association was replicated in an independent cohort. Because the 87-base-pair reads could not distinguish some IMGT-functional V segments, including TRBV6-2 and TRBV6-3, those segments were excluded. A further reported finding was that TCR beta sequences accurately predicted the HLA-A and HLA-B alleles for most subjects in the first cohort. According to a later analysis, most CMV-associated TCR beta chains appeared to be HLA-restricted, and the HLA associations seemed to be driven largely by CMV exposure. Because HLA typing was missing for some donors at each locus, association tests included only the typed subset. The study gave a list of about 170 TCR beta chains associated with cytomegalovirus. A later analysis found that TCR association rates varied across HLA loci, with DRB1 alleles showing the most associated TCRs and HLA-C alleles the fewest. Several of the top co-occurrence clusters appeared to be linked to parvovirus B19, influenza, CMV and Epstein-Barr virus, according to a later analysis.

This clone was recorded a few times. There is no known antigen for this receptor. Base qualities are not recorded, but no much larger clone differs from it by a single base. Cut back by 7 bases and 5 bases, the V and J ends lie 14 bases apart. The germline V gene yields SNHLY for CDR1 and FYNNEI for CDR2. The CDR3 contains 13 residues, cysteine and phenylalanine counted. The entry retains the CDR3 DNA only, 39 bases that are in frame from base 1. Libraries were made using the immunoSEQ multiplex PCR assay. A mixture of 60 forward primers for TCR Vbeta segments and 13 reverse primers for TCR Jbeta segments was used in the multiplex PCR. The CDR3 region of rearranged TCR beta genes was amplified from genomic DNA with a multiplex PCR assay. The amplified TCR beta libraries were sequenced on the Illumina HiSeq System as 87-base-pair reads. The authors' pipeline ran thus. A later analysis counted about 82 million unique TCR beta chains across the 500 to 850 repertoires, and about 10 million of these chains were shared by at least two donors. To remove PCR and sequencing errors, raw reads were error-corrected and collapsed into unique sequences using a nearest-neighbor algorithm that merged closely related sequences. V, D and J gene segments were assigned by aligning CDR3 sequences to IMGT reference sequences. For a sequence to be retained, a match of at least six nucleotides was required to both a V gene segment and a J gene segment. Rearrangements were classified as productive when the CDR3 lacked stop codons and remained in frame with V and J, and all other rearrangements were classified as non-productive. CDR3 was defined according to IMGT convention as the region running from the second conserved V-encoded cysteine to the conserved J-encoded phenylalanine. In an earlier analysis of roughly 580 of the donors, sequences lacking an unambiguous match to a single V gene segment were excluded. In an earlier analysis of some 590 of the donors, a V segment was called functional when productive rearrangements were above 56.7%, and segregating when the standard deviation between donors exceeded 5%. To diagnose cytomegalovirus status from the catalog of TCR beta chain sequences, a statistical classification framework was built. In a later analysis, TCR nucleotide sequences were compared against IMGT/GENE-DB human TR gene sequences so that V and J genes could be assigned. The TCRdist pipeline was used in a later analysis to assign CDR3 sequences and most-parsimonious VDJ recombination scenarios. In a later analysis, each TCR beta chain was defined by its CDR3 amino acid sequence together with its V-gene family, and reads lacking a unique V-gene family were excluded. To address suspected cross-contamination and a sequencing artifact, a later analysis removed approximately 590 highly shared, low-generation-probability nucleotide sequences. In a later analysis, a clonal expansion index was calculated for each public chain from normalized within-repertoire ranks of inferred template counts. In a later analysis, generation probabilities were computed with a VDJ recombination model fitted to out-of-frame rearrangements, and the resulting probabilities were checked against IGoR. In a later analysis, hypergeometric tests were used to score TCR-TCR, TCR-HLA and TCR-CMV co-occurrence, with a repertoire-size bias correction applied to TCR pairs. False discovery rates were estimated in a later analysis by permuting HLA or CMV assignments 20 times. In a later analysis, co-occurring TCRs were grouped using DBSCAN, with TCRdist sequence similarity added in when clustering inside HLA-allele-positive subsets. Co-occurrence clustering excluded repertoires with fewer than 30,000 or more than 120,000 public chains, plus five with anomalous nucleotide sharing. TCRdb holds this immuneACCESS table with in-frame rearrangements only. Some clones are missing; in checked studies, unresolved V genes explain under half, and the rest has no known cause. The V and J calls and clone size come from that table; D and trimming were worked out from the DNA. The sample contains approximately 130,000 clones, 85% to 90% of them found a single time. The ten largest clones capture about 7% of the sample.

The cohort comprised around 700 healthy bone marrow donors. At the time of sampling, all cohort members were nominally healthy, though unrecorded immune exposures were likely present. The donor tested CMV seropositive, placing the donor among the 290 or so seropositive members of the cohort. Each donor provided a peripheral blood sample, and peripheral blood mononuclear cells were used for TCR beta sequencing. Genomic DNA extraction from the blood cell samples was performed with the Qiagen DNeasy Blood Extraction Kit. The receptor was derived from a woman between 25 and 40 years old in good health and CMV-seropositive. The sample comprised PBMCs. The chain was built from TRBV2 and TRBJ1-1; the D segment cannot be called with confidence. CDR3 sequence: CASTEQTGTEAFF. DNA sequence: TGTGCCAGCACAGAACAGACGGGGACTGAAGCTTTCTTT.